Listed here are 21 T cell receptor beta chains from one sample, sequenced in a study of molecular identifiers for immune sequencing clone quantification. MiXCR was run by TCRdb on the PCR reads, yielding one entry per CDR3 protein. Of some 70,000 distinct CDR3 sequences listed, less than 20% are singletons. The source material was naive CD8+ T cells from blood, with Jurkat cell RNA spiked in. Documented subset: FACS-sorted CD8+CD4-CCR7+CD45RA+ naive T cells. All receptors come from a human donor in good health. Some libraries in this study had Jurkat cell RNA spiked in.

This clonotype has only a few counts. V gene TRBV5-5 combines with J gene TRBJ2-2, with D possibly matching TRBD1 (6 bases). This CDR3 spans 17 amino acids. Trimming pared 1 base from V and 4 bases from J, leaving 17 bases between. Germline V gene lookup returns CDR1 SGHKS and CDR2 YYEKEE (reference sequence). CDR3 region: CASSLWGPTVSTGELFF. For the CDR3, the DNA is TGTGCCAGCAGCTTGTGGGGGCCCACTGTAAGCACCGGGGAGCTGTTTTTT.

The sample holds many counts of this clonotype. The chain links TRBV7-9 to TRBJ2-1; 11 nucleotides match TRBD2. The CDR3 extends over 14 amino acids. The trim removed 8 bases at V and 7 bases at J, leaving 7 bases unmatched. Germline values: CDR1 SEHNR, CDR2 FQNEAQ (reference sequence). CDR3 region: CASLAGGPGNEQFF. As DNA, the CDR3 is TGTGCCAGCTTAGCGGGAGGGCCGGGTAATGAGCAGTTCTTC.

This clonotype occurred many times. This sequence joins TRBV6-2 or TRBV6-3 and TRBJ1-5; a weak D match, TRBD1 (5 bases). This CDR3 contains 16 residues. Per germline, CDR1 MNHEY and CDR2 SVGEGT. The germline V and J ends were trimmed by 0 bases and 2 bases, with 11 bases remaining between them. In nucleotides, the CDR3 is TGTGCCAGCAGTTACTCGTCAGGGTGGGGCAATCAGCCCCAGCATTTT. It is translated as CASSYSSGWGNQPQHF.

This clonotype was detected many times. This rearrangement joins TRBV7-6 to TRBJ1-5; 7 bases align to TRBD1. V dropped 1 base and J dropped 3; count of bases not matched to a gene: 3. Germline CDR1 reads SGHVS; CDR2 reads FNYEAQ. CDR3 length: 15 amino acids. CDR3 loop: CASSLEGASNQPQHF. CDR3 nucleotide sequence: TGTGCCAGCAGCTTAGAGGGGGCCTCCAATCAGCCCCAGCATTTT.

CDR3 amino acids: CASSLVPEDTGVEQYF. CDR3 in DNA: TGTGCCAGCAGCTTAGTGCCCGAGGATACAGGGGTCGAGCAGTACTTC. The rearrangement links TRBV7-6 to TRBJ2-7; 7 positions agree with TRBD1. Germline assignment: CDR1 SGHVS and CDR2 FNYEAQ. The CDR3 loop spans 16 amino acids. With 1 base clipped from V and 6 bases from J, the junction kept 12 bases outside the gene matches.

The sample holds a few counts of this clonotype. The V and J genes are TRBV24-1 and TRBJ1-6; D remains unclear. V was cut by 5 bases and J by 5 bases, with 9 bases left in between. Germline V lookup: CDR1 KGHDR, CDR2 SFDVKD. The CDR3 sequence is 14 residues long. The CDR3 bases are TGTGCCACCAGTGTAGGGATTGATAATTCACCCCTCCACTTT. As protein: CATSVGIDNSPLHF.

Details on this clonotype: At one end, the junction sequence differs from germline, possibly due to a read error. The chain joins TRBV6-6 to TRBJ2-4, with 7 bases aligning to TRBD2. The CDR3 covers 18 residues. The germline V gene has CDR1 MNHNY and CDR2 SVGAGI (reference sequence). The CDR3 here is CASSYMASGVLAKNIRYF. The CDR3, as DNA: TGTGCCAGCAGTTATATGGCCAGCGGGGTCCTAGCCAAAAACATTCGGTACTTC.

In its sample, this clonotype was seen many times. This chain connects TRBV4-2 to TRBJ2-7; D unclear. The CDR3 is 14 amino acids. V lost 1 base and J lost 3, with 10 bases in between. Germline CDR1 and CDR2: LGHNA and YNFKEQ. The CDR3, as DNA: TGTGCCAGCAGCCAAGGGTTGGCAGGCTACGAGCAGTACTTC. Its translation: CASSQGLAGYEQYF.

Ten or more counts support this clonotype. V is TRBV20-1 and J is TRBJ2-7; 8 bases are shared with TRBD1. J gave up 2 bases and V 0 bases, and 9 bases lay outside the gene matches. This CDR3 region has 16 residues. Looked up from germline, CDR1 is DFQATT and CDR2 is SNEGSKA (reference sequence). CDR3 protein: CSARDAIGTGPYEQYF. In DNA, the CDR3 is TGCAGTGCTAGAGATGCGATCGGGACAGGACCCTACGAGCAGTACTTC.

The gene calls are TRBV20-1 and TRBJ2-1; 9 bases match TRBD1. Trimming removed 5 bases from V and 2 bases from J; junction bases left unmatched: 4. The CDR3 has 14 residues. Germline V gene data show CDR1 as DFQATT and CDR2 as SNEGSKA (reference sequence). This CDR3 is CSAGQGPTYNEQFF. The CDR3 DNA is TGCAGTGCTGGACAGGGGCCAACCTACAATGAGCAGTTCTTC.

Ten or more counts support this clonotype. V is TRBV29-1 and J is TRBJ2-5; 9 bases are shared with TRBD2. V gave up 0 bases and J gave up 4 bases; unmatched junction bases: 9. The CDR3 runs 16 residues. Germline lookup yields CDR1 SQVTM and CDR2 ANQGSEA. The CDR3 DNA is TGCAGCGTTGAAGACGTTCTAGCGGGATTTGCAGAGACCCAGTACTTC. Amino acid sequence: CSVEDVLAGFAETQYF.

J is TRBJ2-3 and V is TRBV4-1; D call uncertain. CDR1 is MGHRA, CDR2 YSYEKL, per germline. CDR3 length equals 13 residues. Trimming shortened V by 2 bases and J by 10 bases, and 13 bases separated the two germline ends. CDR3 in DNA: TGCGCCAGCAGCCAATCTGTGGCAGACGCGCAGTATTTT. This codes for CASSQSVADAQYF.

The V and J genes are TRBV12-3 or TRBV12-4 and TRBJ2-1, with 9 bases that match TRBD1. J gave up 7 bases and V 7 bases, and 11 bases lay outside the gene matches. This CDR3 comprises 15 residues. The CDR3 loop is CASTSTGGAWNEQFF. The CDR3 DNA follows: TGTGCCAGCACCTCCACAGGGGGCGCTTGGAATGAGCAGTTCTTC.

Only a few counts were recorded for this clonotype. The chain carries TRBV5-1 and TRBJ2-3, with D possibly being TRBD2 (6 bases). The CDR3 totals 17 residues. Germline V gives CDR1 SGHRS, CDR2 YFSETQ. V lost 3 bases and J lost 0, with 17 bases in between. In nucleotides, the CDR3 is TGCGCCAGCAGCTATGCCGGGACGGGGACTAGCACAGATACGCAGTATTTT. Translation gives CASSYAGTGTSTDTQYF.

This clonotype came up many times. The chain uses TRBV7-2 and TRBJ2-3; D call uncertain. This CDR3 has 17 amino acids. Germline V CDR1 and CDR2: SGHTA, FQGNSA. The V end lost 1 base, the J end lost 1 base, and 15 bases lay between the germline ends. The CDR3 spells CASSLVLLGRRTDTQYF. In nucleotides, the CDR3 is TGTGCCAGCAGCTTAGTCTTATTGGGCAGACGCACAGATACGCAGTATTTT.

This clonotype was found a few times. The chain carries TRBV7-9 and TRBJ2-7; D might be TRBD2 (6 bases). Germline V CDR1 and CDR2: SEHNR, FQNEAQ (reference sequence). The CDR3 is 15 amino acids. V lost 5 bases to trimming and J lost 5 bases, with 19 bases between them. CDR3 loop: CASSPGPGAFHEQYF. The CDR3 DNA reads TGTGCCAGCAGCCCCGGCCCGGGAGCATTTCACGAGCAGTACTTC.

This clonotype has a count of ten or more. The V and J genes are TRBV7-8 and TRBJ1-5; D call uncertain. Germline V CDR1 and CDR2: SGHVS, FQNEAQ. The CDR3 consists of 14 residues. V was cut by 2 bases and J by 3 bases, with 8 bases left in between. CDR3 nucleotide sequence: TGTGCCAGCAGCTTACTAGGGAACAATCAGCCCCAGCATTTT. It specifies CASSLLGNNQPQHF. The full variable domain, with the rest looked up from reference TRBV7-8 and TRBJ1-5, is GAGVSQSPRYKVAKRGQDVALRCDPISGHVSLFWYQQALGQGPEFLTYFQNEAQLDKSGLPSDRFFAERPEGSVSTLKIQRTQQEDSAVYLCASSLLGNNQPQHFGDGTRLSIL.

As for this clonotype: One end of the junction fails to match germline, which may point to a read error. This chain connects TRBV27 to TRBJ1-1; TRBD1 might be the D (5 bases). The CDR3 length is 15 residues. CDR1 and CDR2 from the germline V gene are MNHEY and SMNVEV (reference sequence). The CDR3 sequence is CASSLGTGMNTEALF. CDR3 DNA sequence: TGTGCCAGCAGTTTAGGGACGGGGATGAACACTGAAGCTCTCTTT.

As for this clonotype: Because the CDR3 is missing its conserved closing phenylalanine or tryptophan, this is likely a read error. The chain uses TRBV11-2 and TRBJ2-2, with a tentative D call TRBD2 (6 bases). V was trimmed by 1 base and J by 4 bases, leaving 19 bases between them. The CDR3 covers 18 residues. Germline V gene data show CDR1 as SGHAT and CDR2 as FQNNGV. For the CDR3, the DNA is TGTGCCAGCAGCTTAGGCATGGGACTCGACTATTCCACCGGGGAGCTGTTTTGT. Translation gives CASSLGMGLDYSTGELFC.

Remarks on this clonotype: Being one base from a much bigger clone, this may be a read error. This chain uses TRBV2 with TRBJ1-2; D is uncertain. CDR3 length: 15 amino acids. The germline V gene encodes CDR1 SNHLY and CDR2 FYNNEI. V was pared by 1 base and J by 0 bases, with 9 bases between. This CDR3 is CASSEVVRANYGYTF. CDR3 DNA: TGTGCCAGCAGTGAAGTGGTTAGAGCTAACTATGGCTACACCTTC.

This clonotype was counted at least ten times. The chain employs TRBV7-3 and TRBJ1-1; D remains unclear. V shed 0 bases and J shed 4 bases, with 12 bases lying between them. This CDR3 region has 15 residues. Looked up from germline, CDR1 is SGHTA and CDR2 is FQGTGA. The chain's CDR3 is CASSLTPGILTEAFF. DNA of the CDR3: TGTGCCAGCAGCTTAACACCGGGGATTCTCACTGAAGCTTTCTTT.